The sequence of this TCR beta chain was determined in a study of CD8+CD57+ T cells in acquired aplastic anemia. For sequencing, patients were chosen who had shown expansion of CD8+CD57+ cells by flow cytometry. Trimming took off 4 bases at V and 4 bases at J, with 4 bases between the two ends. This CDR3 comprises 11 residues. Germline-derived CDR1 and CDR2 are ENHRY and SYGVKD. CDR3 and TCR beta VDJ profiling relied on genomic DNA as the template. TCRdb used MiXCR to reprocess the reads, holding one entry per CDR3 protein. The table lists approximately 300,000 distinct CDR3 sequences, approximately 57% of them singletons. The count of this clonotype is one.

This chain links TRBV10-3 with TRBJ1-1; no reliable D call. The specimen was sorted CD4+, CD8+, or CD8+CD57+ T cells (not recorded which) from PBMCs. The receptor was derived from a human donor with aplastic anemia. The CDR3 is CAISAGTEAFF. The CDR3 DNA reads TGTGCCATCAGTGCTGGCACTGAAGCTTTCTTT.